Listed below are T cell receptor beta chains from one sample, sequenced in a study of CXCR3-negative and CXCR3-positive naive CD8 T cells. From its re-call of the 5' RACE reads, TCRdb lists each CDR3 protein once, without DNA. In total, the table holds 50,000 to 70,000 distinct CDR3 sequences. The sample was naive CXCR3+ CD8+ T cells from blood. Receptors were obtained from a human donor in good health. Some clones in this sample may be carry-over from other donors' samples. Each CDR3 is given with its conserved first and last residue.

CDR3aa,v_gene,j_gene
CASSSRSGVYGYTF,TRBV27,TRBJ1-2
CSVRGTYEQYF,TRBV29-1,TRBJ2-7
CASSLASGGPTDTQYF,TRBV7-6,TRBJ2-3
CASSTPGGQILETQYF,TRBV28,TRBJ2-5
CASSLKGQFTGVEAFF,TRBV5-1,TRBJ1-1
CASSLLYGVTYEQYF,TRBV7-2,TRBJ2-7
CASSLRPTGELFF,TRBV7-6,TRBJ2-2
CSASPTSQEFYNEQFF,TRBV20-1,TRBJ2-1
CASSLAWQSGSGNTIYF,TRBV7-9,TRBJ1-3
CASSKAARGTPESSYNSPLHF,TRBV21-1,TRBJ1-6
CASSLANIGLNGANVLTF,TRBV7-8,TRBJ2-6
CSEKTGSGTEAFF,TRBV29-1,TRBJ1-1
CASFTGGPDTQYF,TRBV6-6,TRBJ2-3
CASSLAGFTEAFF,TRBV5-1,TRBJ1-1
CSAPPTENTEAFF,TRBV20-1,TRBJ1-1
CASSPPAGGKLFF,TRBV7-9,TRBJ1-4
CASSLWGSSQETQYF,TRBV3-1,TRBJ2-5
CASSKIGGTAMNTEAFF,TRBV14,TRBJ1-1
CSVESIWAGPEEAFF,TRBV29-1,TRBJ1-1
CASSSEAGSTDTQYF,TRBV6-5,TRBJ2-3
CASSLRQGVNTEAFF,TRBV18,TRBJ1-1
CASSTTGQGNTQYF,TRBV12-3/TRBV12-4,TRBJ2-3
CSVVPRESTDTQYF,TRBV29-1,TRBJ2-3
CASSLYTSSYNEQFF,TRBV11-1,TRBJ2-1
CSARDGSSSSYEQYF,TRBV20-1,TRBJ2-7
CASKESSYNEQFF,TRBV5-5,TRBJ2-1
CASSETSGGFYEQYF,TRBV10-2,TRBJ2-7
CSVDSYTEAFF,TRBV29-1,TRBJ1-1
CASSKEEGTYSGNTIYF,TRBV4-2,TRBJ1-3
CASNLAYWNTEAFF,TRBV7-8,TRBJ1-1
CASSQDLLQMVNTEQFF,TRBV3-1,TRBJ2-1
CASSYPSDSGNTIYF,TRBV6-5,TRBJ1-3
CSASGPPDWGYTF,TRBV20-1,TRBJ1-2
CASSQLQGWSYEQYF,TRBV3-1,TRBJ2-7
CASSQGPKTSPNTGELFF,TRBV3-1,TRBJ2-2
CASSFEGTGNTIYF,TRBV6-6,TRBJ1-3
CASNPGGSYNEQFF,TRBV19,TRBJ2-1
CASSGEAMYEGQYF,TRBV7-8,TRBJ2-7
CASSVLPVYNSPLHF,TRBV7-8,TRBJ1-6
CGVGGRRAYEQYF,TRBV29-1,TRBJ2-7
CASSLPGPTGNEQFF,TRBV7-3,TRBJ2-1
CASSHFAGELFF,TRBV6-5,TRBJ2-2
CSVVWKGVNQPQHF,TRBV29-1,TRBJ1-5
CASSIRGVEAFF,TRBV19,TRBJ1-1
CASSRQGGYTF,TRBV12-3/TRBV12-4,TRBJ1-2
CASRSPIYDLSSYNEQFF,TRBV6-2/TRBV6-3,TRBJ2-1
CANSLGVSEQFF,TRBV7-9,TRBJ2-1